The T cell receptor (beta chain) described here comes from a study of blood T cell repertoires in COVID-19. Produced via immunoSEQ multiplex PCR; TCRdb's table is partial and in-frame only. The repertoire has a few hundred thousand clones, around nine tenths of them found once; the top ten carry approximately 8%. This clone appeared a single time. Per germline, CDR1 SGHVS and CDR2 FQNEAQ. Trimming took 5 bases from V and 1 from J; bases not matched to a gene: 9. There are 16 residues in the CDR3. Sequences were obtained from PBMCs or T cells enriched from blood (not recorded which). The chain recombines TRBV7-8 with TRBJ2-3; 7 positions agree with TRBD1. This clonotype was obtained from a woman in her sixties who had recovered from COVID-19. CDR3 loop: CASSPRRGQRTDTQYF. The CDR3 coding sequence is TGTGCCAGCAGCCCAAGAAGGGGACAGCGCACAGATACGCAGTATTTT. The full variable domain, rest sourced from reference TRBV7-8 and TRBJ2-3, is GAGVSQSPRYKVAKRGQDVALRCDPISGHVSLFWYQQALGQGPEFLTYFQNEAQLDKSGLPSDRFFAERPEGSVSTLKIQRTQQEDSAVYLCASSPRRGQRTDTQYFGPGTRLTVL.